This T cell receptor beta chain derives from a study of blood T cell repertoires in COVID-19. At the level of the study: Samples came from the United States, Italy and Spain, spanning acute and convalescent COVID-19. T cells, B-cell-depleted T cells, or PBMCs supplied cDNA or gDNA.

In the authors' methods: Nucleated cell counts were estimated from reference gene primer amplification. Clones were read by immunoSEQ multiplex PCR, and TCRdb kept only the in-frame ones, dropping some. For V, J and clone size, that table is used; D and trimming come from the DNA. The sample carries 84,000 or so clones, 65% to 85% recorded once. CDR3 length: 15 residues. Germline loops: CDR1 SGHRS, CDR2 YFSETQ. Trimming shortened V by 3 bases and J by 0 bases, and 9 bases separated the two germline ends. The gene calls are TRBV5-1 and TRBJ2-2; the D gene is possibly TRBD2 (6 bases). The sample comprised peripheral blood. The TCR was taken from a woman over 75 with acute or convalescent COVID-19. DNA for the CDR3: TGCGCCAGCAGCTCCCGGGACTCGAACACCGGGGAGCTGTTTTTT. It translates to CASSSRDSNTGELFF.